Sequencing of this T cell receptor beta chain was carried out in a study of cytomegalovirus exposure and HLA in healthy donors listed by TCRdb under 2017. Looking at the study overall: In an earlier analysis of roughly 500 of the donors, about 260 Gb of sequence data and some 100 million unique TCR beta sequences from 150 million to 200 million T cells were reported. The study aimed to test whether signatures of past pathogen exposure could be identified by cataloging public T cell receptors. All discovery cohort repertoires had been generated using a single sequencing platform. On average, roughly 240,000 unique TCR beta nucleotide sequences were sequenced per donor among roughly 430 genotyped donors of the cohort, with around 19% of those sequences being non-productive. The later analysis used no new phenotypic data to find candidate immune exposures, relying instead on TCR beta sequences and their occurrence across donors. Several DR-DQ haplotypes were handled as single units for association and clustering because linkage in the cohort was strong. Donor age, sex, ethnicity and CMV serostatus were compiled together with the repertoire data. Besides the first cohort of some 670 subjects, a separate validation cohort made up of 120 different subjects was used. A later genetic analysis took genome-wide SNP genotypes for about 65% of the 666 donors and used that subset as a discovery cohort. In an earlier analysis of about 590 of the donors, high-throughput TCR beta sequencing was used to judge whether each TCR beta V gene segment behaved as functional or pseudogenic. The study used immunosequencing to profile the T cell repertoires of under 700 subjects and linked those repertoires to cytomegalovirus serostatus. Of the 398 genotyped donors, approximately 80% fell in the genetic ancestry cluster associated with self-reported Caucasian donors. The number of typed donors differed by locus: about 629-630 for A, B, C, DRB1 and DQB1; 522 for DQA1; around 580 for DPA1; and 400 to 480 for DPB1. To predict cytomegalovirus infection status, the study brought together high-throughput TCR immunosequencing, statistical association of individual TCRs with disease status, and machine learning. A later analysis re-examined previously published TCR beta repertoires from around 670 donors and added high-resolution HLA genotyping to investigate patterns of TCR occurrence. Around 300 gigabases of sequencing data and tens of millions of unique TCR sequences were included in an early release covering about 620 HLA-typed donors. Class I and class II HLA loci were covered by the typing at four-digit resolution.

Concerning this clone: Its cognate antigen has yet to be identified. Base qualities are missing; no much larger clone stands one base away.

CDR1 and CDR2, per the germline V gene, are SGHTA and FQGNSA. The CDR3 sequence holds 12 residues, the cysteine and phenylalanine included. The kept DNA is CDR3 alone, 36 bases in frame from the first base. V and J are truncated by 1 base and 7 bases respectively, leaving an intervening sequence of 5 bases. Libraries were made using the immunoSEQ multiplex PCR assay. The multiplex PCR relied on a mix of 60 forward primers for TCR Vbeta segments and 13 reverse primers for TCR Jbeta segments. Amplification of the CDR3 region of rearranged TCR beta genes was performed with a multiplex PCR assay on genomic DNA. The amplified TCR beta libraries were sequenced on the Illumina HiSeq System as 87-base-pair reads. Processing in the source paper ran as follows. Across the 670 or so repertoires, a later analysis counted 80 million or so unique TCR beta chains, roughly 11 million of which were shared by at least two donors. To remove PCR and sequencing errors, raw reads were error-corrected and collapsed into unique sequences using a nearest-neighbor algorithm that merged closely related sequences. V, D and J gene segments were assigned by aligning CDR3 sequences to IMGT reference sequences. Each retained sequence needed at least a six-nucleotide match to both a V gene segment and a J gene segment. Rearrangements were called productive when the CDR3 lacked stop codons and stayed in frame with V and J; all others were non-productive. Following IMGT convention, CDR3 was defined as the stretch from the second conserved V-encoded cysteine up to the conserved J-encoded phenylalanine. In an earlier analysis of approximately 500 of the donors, sequences lacking an unambiguous match to a single V gene segment were excluded. In an earlier analysis of 450 to 750 of the donors, a V segment was called functional when productive rearrangements were above 56.7%, and segregating when the standard deviation between donors exceeded 5%. A statistical classification framework was built to diagnose cytomegalovirus status from the catalog of TCR beta chain sequences. V and J gene assignment, in a later analysis, came from comparing TCR nucleotide sequences with IMGT/GENE-DB human TR gene sequences. In a later analysis, CDR3 sequences and most-parsimonious VDJ recombination scenarios were assigned using the TCRdist pipeline. In a later analysis, each TCR beta chain was defined by its CDR3 amino acid sequence together with its V-gene family, and reads without a unique V-gene family were excluded. A later analysis removed 500 to 650 highly shared, low-generation-probability nucleotide sequences to deal with suspected cross-contamination and a sequencing artifact. For each public chain, a later analysis derived a clonal expansion index from normalized ranks of inferred template counts within each repertoire. In a later analysis, generation probabilities were computed with a VDJ recombination model fitted to out-of-frame rearrangements, and the resulting probabilities were checked against IGoR. In a later analysis, TCR-TCR, TCR-HLA and TCR-CMV co-occurrence was scored with hypergeometric tests, and a repertoire-size bias correction was applied to TCR pairs. To estimate false discovery rates, a later analysis permuted the HLA or CMV assignments 20 times. In a later analysis, co-occurring TCRs were grouped using DBSCAN, and TCRdist sequence similarity was added for clustering within HLA-allele-positive subsets. For co-occurrence clustering, repertoires with fewer than 30,000 or more than 120,000 public chains were excluded, along with five repertoires with anomalous nucleotide sharing. TCRdb took over this immuneACCESS table, retaining in-frame rearrangements with V and J assigned. Such tables are incomplete; in checked studies, under half of the missing clones stem from an unresolved V gene, and the remainder is unexplained. V and J calls plus clone size are reproduced from that table; the DNA served to infer D and trimming. Here the sample has around 140,000 clones; more than 55% occur a single time. 6.5% of the sample rests with the top ten.

Results the study describes overall, beyond this receptor: Strong co-occurrence of HLA alleles, especially DR and DQ, made assigning TCR associations to individual alleles difficult. A later analysis found that most CMV-associated TCR beta chains appeared HLA-restricted, with HLA associations seemingly driven largely by CMV exposure. According to a later analysis, parvovirus B19, influenza, CMV and Epstein-Barr virus appeared linked to several top co-occurrence clusters. Linkage disequilibrium might explain the correlated functional status among segregating V segments, but an unknown experimental factor could not be excluded. In a later genetic analysis, fewer N-insertions in productive TCRs were reported among donors in an Asian-associated ancestry cluster than the approximately 670-donor mean. V-gene and J-gene trimming of TCR beta chains was associated with a missense DCLRE1C variant in a later genetic analysis, and the association was replicated in an independent cohort. HLA typing was unavailable for some donors at each locus, so association tests used only the typed subset. A further reported finding was that TCR beta sequences accurately predicted the HLA-A and HLA-B alleles for most subjects in the first cohort. A total of 164 TCR beta chains were listed by the study as associated with cytomegalovirus. Cytomegalovirus status was reported to be diagnosed by the classifier with high specificity and sensitivity in both the original and validation cohorts. Across donors, most TCR sequences were observed very rarely, whereas some public TCRs were present in many individuals. Roughly uniform sequencing depth across donors was assumed in presence/absence analyses, although this assumption may not hold. In an earlier analysis of about 600 of the donors, most TCR beta V segments appeared in productive rearrangements about 87% or about 30% of the time, broadly matching IMGT annotations. Because the 87-base-pair reads could not distinguish some IMGT-functional V segments, including TRBV6-2 and TRBV6-3, those segments were excluded. A cluster of highly shared sequence variants was judged likely to be a technical artifact of the sequencing pipeline. This cohort had only TCR beta chains sequenced, and the lack of alpha or paired-chain data limited which features could be detected. Over 15 rarely observed V segments, including chromosome 9 orphons, were excluded from the earlier analysis of 550 to 700 of the donors because counts were too low. According to a later analysis, TCR association rates differed among HLA loci, with DRB1 alleles showing the most associated TCRs and HLA-C alleles showing the fewest. Compared with equally common non-associated chains, HLA-associated TCR beta chains in a later analysis were more clonally expanded and had lower generation probabilities. Immune exposure information for the cohort was limited to CMV serostatus. Specific HLA alleles were associated with 15,000 to 20,000 TCR beta sequences at a false discovery rate of 0.05 in a later analysis. In vitro tests confirmed that a few of the cytomegalovirus-associated TCR beta chains recognize cytomegalovirus antigens. According to the authors, the approach could potentially be generalized to other disease states and immunological phenotypes.

In total, approximately 610 healthy bone marrow donors made up the cohort. At the time of sampling, all cohort members were nominally healthy, though unrecorded immune exposures were likely present. The donor was CMV seronegative and belonged to the group of under 400 seronegative cohort members. Every donor gave a peripheral blood sample, and the peripheral blood mononuclear cells from that sample were used for TCR beta sequencing. The Qiagen DNeasy Blood Extraction Kit was used to extract genomic DNA from the blood cell samples. The receptor was derived from a woman aged 60 to 75 in good health and CMV-seronegative. Sequences were obtained from PBMCs. The chain joins TRBV7-2 to TRBJ2-1; the D gene assignment is ambiguous. The DNA sequence is TGTGCCAGCAGCTTAGTAGTGAATGAGCAGTTCTTC. Its protein reads: CASSLVVNEQFF.